This T cell receptor (beta chain) stems from a study of T cells in Graves' hyperthyroidism and ophthalmopathy. Study conclusions and caveats: The model anticipated ophthalmopathy a median about 7.1 months pre-onset. Using 13 V-J features, a model discriminated ophthalmopathy from stable hyperthyroidism. Blood held most thyroid clonotypes expanded above 0.001 frequency.

Amplification of TCR beta CDR3 regions used RNA as the template. When the TCR CDR3 underwent first-round RT-PCR, the HTBI primer set was used. MiXCR was run by TCRdb on the multiplex PCR reads, yielding one entry per CDR3 protein. The sample records some 600,000 distinct CDR3 sequences, around 13% being singletons. About this clonotype: What it binds is unknown.

Blood dates from first hyperthyroidism diagnosis, before any ophthalmopathy symptoms. Losses at the gene ends were 5 bases for V and 8 bases for J; bases not matched to a gene: 13. CDR1 and CDR2 (germline): MDHEN, SYDVKM. The CDR3 contains 16 residues. This chain joins TRBV28 and TRBJ2-1; TRBD2 matches 9 bases. The sequence was obtained from a woman in her 30s with Graves' hyperthyroidism that later progressed to Graves' ophthalmopathy. Sequences were obtained from blood. The CDR3 loop is CASSPQGGRAGDEQFF. CDR3 in DNA: TGTGCCAGCAGTCCTCAGGGCGGGAGGGCGGGCGATGAGCAGTTCTTC.